The 9 T cell receptor beta chains in this list originate from one sample, sequenced in a study of cytomegalovirus exposure and HLA in healthy donors. Use of 60 Vbeta and 13 Jbeta primers characterized the PCR. Sequencing used immunoSEQ multiplex PCR; TCRdb keeps in-frame clones, though not all of them. Across 100,000 to 150,000 clones, the top ten clones capture approximately 1.6% of the sample. The sequencing sample was made of PBMCs. The source is a man aged 18 to 29 in good health and CMV-seronegative.

The chain has TRBV13 and TRBJ2-5, with D maybe TRBD2 (6 bases). The CDR3 consists of 15 residues. Per the germline V gene, CDR1 is PRHDT and CDR2 is FYEKMQ (reference sequence). Trimming left V 5 bases short and J 5 bases short, with 18 bases between. Here the CDR3 DNA reads TGTGCCAGCAGCAGATTAGGCCGGGGGACGGAGACCCAGTACTTC. Translated: CASSRLGRGTETQYF.

The J gene is TRBJ2-1, the V gene TRBV11-3; 12 nucleotides align to TRBD2. The V gene's germline CDR1 is SGHNT and CDR2 YENEEA. V lost 3 bases and J lost 4; bases outside the gene matches: 7. The CDR3 contains 17 residues. Here the CDR3 reads CASSFVGTSGGYNEQFF. The CDR3 region has the DNA TGTGCCAGCAGCTTTGTGGGCACTAGCGGGGGGTACAATGAGCAGTTCTTC.

The chain has TRBV5-7 and TRBJ1-5; D is ambiguous. TRBV5-7 is reported as an ORF; its role is uncertain. V was clipped by 6 bases and J by 2 bases, with 18 bases between them. The CDR3 has 16 residues. CDR3 in DNA: TGTGCCAGCATCCTACTCCTCAGTCGGGGCAATCAGCCCCAGCATTTT. Translated, it gives CASILLLSRGNQPQHF.

The V and J genes are TRBV7-2 and TRBJ2-2, with D unclear. V was shortened by 2 bases and J by 6 bases, with 13 bases between the two germline ends. CDR3 length: 15 amino acids. Germline V lookup: CDR1 SGHTA, CDR2 FQGNSA. CDR3: CASSLLASLSGELFF. The CDR3 region has the DNA TGTGCCAGCAGCTTATTGGCAAGTTTATCCGGGGAGCTGTTTTTT. Complete variable domain (other parts from reference TRBV7-2 and TRBJ2-2): GAGVSQSPSNKVTEKGKDVELRCDPISGHTALYWYRQSLGQGLEFLIYFQGNSAPDKSGLPSDRFSAERTGGSVSTLTIQRTQQEDSAVYLCASSLLASLSGELFFGEGSRLTVL.

The chain carries TRBV4-3 and TRBJ2-5, with 10 bases fitting TRBD2. V was clipped by 1 base and J by 0 bases; unmatched bases: 5. The CDR3 length is 17 residues. Germline V gives CDR1 LGHNA, CDR2 YSLEER. The CDR3 is CASSQALAGMYQETQYF. CDR3 sequence (DNA): TGCGCCAGCAGCCAAGCACTAGCGGGGATGTACCAAGAGACCCAGTACTTC.

The gene calls are TRBV19 and TRBJ2-1; 8 bases map to TRBD1. Germline loops: CDR1 LNHDA, CDR2 SQIVND (reference sequence). The trim removed 6 bases at V and 8 bases at J, leaving 9 bases unmatched. This CDR3 is built from 14 residues. For the CDR3, the DNA is TGTGCCAGTAGCCGGCAGGGGGCTTTGGATGAGCAGTTCTTC. Translated: CASSRQGALDEQFF. Full variable domain (missing parts from reference TRBV19 and TRBJ2-1): DGGITQSPKYLFRKEGQNVTLSCEQNLNHDAMYWYRQDPGQGLRLIYYSQIVNDFQKGDIAEGYSVSREKKESFPLTVTSAQKNPTAFYLCASSRQGALDEQFFGPGTRLTVL.

The chain employs TRBV9 and TRBJ2-2; TRBD2 matches at 15 bases. Trimming at V came to 2 bases and at J to 13 bases, leaving 0 bases not matched to a gene. This CDR3 spans 13 amino acids. Germline CDR1 and CDR2: SGDLS and YYNGEE. CDR3 coding DNA: TGTGCCAGCAGCGTGGGACTAGCGGGAGGGCTGTTTTTT. Encoded protein: CASSVGLAGGLFF.

The chain uses TRBV19 and TRBJ1-2; D is unclear. The CDR3 has 18 residues. Germline loops: CDR1 LNHDA, CDR2 SQIVND (reference sequence). V lost 1 base and J lost 1, with 19 bases in between. CDR3 amino acids: CASSIGPVTDIINYGYTF. CDR3 bases: TGTGCCAGTAGTATAGGGCCGGTAACCGACATCATTAACTATGGCTACACCTTC.

The chain couples TRBV2 to TRBJ1-3, with D possibly TRBD1 on 6 matching bases. Deletions cut 4 bases from V and 3 bases from J, with 19 bases between. Germline lookup yields CDR1 SNHLY and CDR2 FYNNEI. The CDR3 is 17 residues long. CDR3 in amino acids: CASSGPRGQGLGNTIYF. The CDR3 region has the DNA TGTGCCAGCAGTGGGCCCCGAGGCCAGGGGCTTGGAAACACCATATATTTT.